This TCR beta chain was identified during a study of blood T cells in healthy people across ages. The overall study: The capture of about one barcoded beta molecule per two T cells was achieved by template switching.

CDR3 size: 14 residues. The germline gives CDR1 DFQATT, CDR2 SNEGSKA (reference sequence). The trim removed 5 bases at V and 3 bases at J, leaving 7 bases unmatched. With a J-beta primer mix and a sample-barcoded 5' primer, a second PCR ran roughly 6 to 12 cycles. Paired-end reads containing CDR3 totaled no fewer than 3 million for each sample. TCRdb redid the calling of the 5' RACE reads with MiXCR, one entry per CDR3 protein. The sample comprises about 1.8 million distinct CDR3 sequences, 40% to 55% of which are singletons, and approximately 2% rests with the top ten. This TCR came from a woman aged 40 to 50 in good health. V gene TRBV20-1 combines with J gene TRBJ2-7, with TRBD1 identical over 10 bases. The sample consisted of blood. The CDR3 region is CSALRRDRGYEQYF. The CDR3, as DNA: TGCAGTGCTCTACGAAGGGACAGGGGCTACGAGCAGTACTTC.